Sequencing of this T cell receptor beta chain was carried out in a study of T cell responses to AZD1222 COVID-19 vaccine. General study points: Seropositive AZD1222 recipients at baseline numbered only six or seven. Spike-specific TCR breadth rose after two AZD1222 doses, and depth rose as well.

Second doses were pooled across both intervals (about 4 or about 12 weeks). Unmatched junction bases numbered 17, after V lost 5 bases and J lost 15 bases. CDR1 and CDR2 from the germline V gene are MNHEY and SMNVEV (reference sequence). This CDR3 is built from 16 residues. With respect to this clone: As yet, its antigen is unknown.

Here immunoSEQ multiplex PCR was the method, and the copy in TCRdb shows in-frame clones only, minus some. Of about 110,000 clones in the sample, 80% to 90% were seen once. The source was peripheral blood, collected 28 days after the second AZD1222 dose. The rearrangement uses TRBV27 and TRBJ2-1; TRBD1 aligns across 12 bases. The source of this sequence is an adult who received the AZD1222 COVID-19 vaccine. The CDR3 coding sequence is TGTGCCAGCAGTCGCAGGGACAGGGGGCGGGTCTGGGTTTCGTTCTTC. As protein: CASSRRDRGRVWVSFF.